This T cell receptor beta chain was sequenced for a study of tumor-infiltrating lymphocytes in glioblastoma multiforme. Per germline, CDR1 MNHEY and CDR2 SVGEGT. CDR3 length: 16 residues. A remark on this clonotype: Its antigen is as yet unknown. Germline and junction disagree at one end, which may indicate a read error.

TCR beta libraries were built from RNA through three nested multiplex PCR rounds using modified ARM-PCR. Using its own MiXCR run on the multiplex PCR reads, TCRdb lists one record per CDR3 protein. The sample has 25,000 to 40,000 distinct CDR3 sequences; 60% to 65% are singletons. Study-level points and caveats: No surface-marker sorting into functional T cell subtypes was done.

This TCR derives from a male donor with glioblastoma. This rearrangement joins TRBV6-2 or TRBV6-3 to TRBJ1-1; 8 bases fit TRBD1. Sequenced: brain tumor tissue. DNA for the CDR3: TGTGCCGGCAGAGTGCAGGGGGCGCGTCGAGACACTGAGGCTTTCTTT. Residues: CAGRVQGARRDTEAFF.